What follows describes a single T cell receptor beta chain. This entry belongs to a study of control samples from healthy donors and cancer patients. Measured with immunoSEQ multiplex PCR; TCRdb has only the in-frame clones, and not every one. The repertoire consists of 150,000 to 200,000 clones, with approximately 90% occurring once and the leading ten covering less than 0.75%. The CDR3 is 14 residues long. The ends lost 3 bases at V and 3 bases at J; junction bases unmatched: 2. Germline V lookup: CDR1 DFQATT, CDR2 SNEGSKA (reference sequence). This TCR was recovered from a young woman in good health. The chain carries TRBV20-1 and TRBJ2-1, with 10 bases matching TRBD1. Specimen: blood. CDR3 DNA sequence: TGCAGTGCTAGTGGGACAGGGGTCTACAATGAGCAGTTCTTC. Translation gives CSASGTGVYNEQFF.